The rows below give T cell receptor beta chains drawn from one sample of a study of blood T cell repertoires in COVID-19. Sequenced by immunoSEQ multiplex PCR; TCRdb stores in-frame clones only, minus some. This table has about 130,000 clones, 75% to 90% appearing once. Sequencing was performed on peripheral blood. The source of these receptors is a man aged 55 to 70 with COVID-19, enrolled during active disease. CDR3s include the opening cysteine and the closing phenylalanine or tryptophan. The D gene is left open where the match is weak. Expanded clones are given a class, and other clones once, few, many or no size at all.

clone_size	v_call	j_call	d_call	cdr3_nt	cdr3_aa
NA	TRBV9	TRBJ1-6	NA	TGTGCCAGCAGCGTAGAGAGCGTCCCCGGTTCACCCCTCCACTTT	CASSVESVPGSPLHF
NA	TRBV4-1	TRBJ1-6	NA	TGCGCCAGCAGCCAAGATGAGCGGGGCGCCAGTTCACCCCTCCACTTT	CASSQDERGASSPLHF
NA	TRBV6-5	TRBJ1-2	NA	TGTGCCAGCAGCTCGGGCTATGGCTACACCTTC	CASSSGYGYTF
NA	TRBV10-3	TRBJ1-3	NA	TGTGCCATCAGTGAGTCGGGGGGGCCTGGAAACACCATATATTTT	CAISESGGPGNTIYF
NA	TRBV15	TRBJ1-5	TRBD1	TGTGCCACCAGCAACCGACAGGGTTGGCAGCCCCAGCATTTT	CATSNRQGWQPQHF
NA	TRBV6-5	TRBJ1-1	NA	TGTGCCAGCAGCCCCCGGGGGGGAGGGAACACTGAAGCTTTCTTT	CASSPRGGGNTEAFF
NA	TRBV29-1	TRBJ1-2	TRBD1	TGCAGCGTAGAGACAGGGGACGGCTACACCTTC	CSVETGDGYTF
NA	TRBV3-1/TRBV3-2	TRBJ1-1	TRBD1	TGTGCCAGCAGCCAGGACAGGTCCGATCGGGCTTTCTTT	CASSQDRSDRAFF
NA	TRBV19	TRBJ1-2	NA	TGTGCCAGTAGTATTTCGGCAGGGGACTATGGCTACACCTTC	CASSISAGDYGYTF
few	TRBV19	TRBJ1-2	NA	TGTGCCAGTAGTTCTCCCCCACCGACGGGCTATGGCTACACCTTC	CASSSPPPTGYGYTF
NA	TRBV9	TRBJ2-3	TRBD2	TGTGCCAGCAGCGTAGGGGGAACTAGCGGGGGCACAGATACGCAGTATTTT	CASSVGGTSGGTDTQYF
NA	TRBV7-8	TRBJ2-7	NA	TGTGCCAGCAGCTTAGAAGAGGGAAACTACGAGCAGTACTTC	CASSLEEGNYEQYF
NA	TRBV15	TRBJ2-5	NA	TGTGCCACCAGCCGACCCCATAGCGGATACCAAGAGACCCAGTACTTC	CATSRPHSGYQETQYF
NA	TRBV19	TRBJ2-1	TRBD2	TGTGCCAGTAGTATAGCCAGCGGGACCCCCTACAATGAGCAGTTCTTC	CASSIASGTPYNEQFF
NA	TRBV15	TRBJ1-1	NA	TGTGCCACCAGCAGAGGTCAGGGGATGAACACTGAAGCTTTCTTT	CATSRGQGMNTEAFF
NA	TRBV7-9	TRBJ2-3	NA	TGTGCCAGCAGCCCTCGTGGGGCCCCCAGCACAGATACGCAGTATTTT	CASSPRGAPSTDTQYF
NA	TRBV7-9	TRBJ2-7	TRBD2	TGTGCCAGCAGCTTAAGCGGGGTGACCTACGAGCAGTACTTC	CASSLSGVTYEQYF
NA	TRBV10-3	TRBJ2-5	TRBD1	TGTGCCATCAGGGGGGGACAGGGAGAGACCCAGTACTTC	CAIRGGQGETQYF
NA	TRBV10-3	TRBJ1-2	NA	TGTGCCATCAGTGATGGCCCTTACTTAGCCTCTAACTATGGCTACACCTTC	CAISDGPYLASNYGYTF
NA	TRBV5-1	TRBJ1-1	TRBD1	TGCGCCAGCAGCCCCGCCCTCAGGGGGCCGAACACTGAAGCTTTCTTT	CASSPALRGPNTEAFF
NA	TRBV3-1/TRBV3-2	TRBJ1-2	NA	TGTGCCAGCAGCCAAGATCGGGGAGCCACTAACTATGGCTACACCTTC	CASSQDRGATNYGYTF
NA	TRBV11-2	TRBJ1-2	NA	TGTGCCAGCAGTTCCAGGGGTGGCGACGCCTTC	CASSSRGGDAF
NA	TRBV5-1	TRBJ1-1	NA	TGCGCCAGCAGTCGTTCTCTGGGGAGGAACACTGAAGCTTTCTTT	CASSRSLGRNTEAFF
NA	TRBV6-2/TRBV6-3	TRBJ1-1	NA	TGTGCCAGCAGTCGTCTCACAGGGAACACTGAAGCTTTCTTT	CASSRLTGNTEAFF
NA	TRBV4-1	TRBJ2-2	NA	TGCGCCAGCAGCCAAGATCAGACAGCTTACACCGGGGAGCTGTTTTTT	CASSQDQTAYTGELFF
NA	TRBV5-8	TRBJ2-3	TRBD1	TGTGCCAGCAGCTCTGAATCGGGACAGGGATCACAAGGAGATACGCAGTATTTT	CASSSESGQGSQGDTQYF
NA	TRBV28	TRBJ2-7	NA	TGTGCCAGCAGTCCTTCTCCCAGCTACGAGCAGTACTTC	CASSPSPSYEQYF
NA	TRBV2	TRBJ1-1	TRBD1	TGTGCCAGCAGATCCGGGACAGCAACTTTCTTT	CASRSGTATFF
NA	TRBV28	TRBJ2-5	TRBD2	TGTGCCAGCAGTTCATTAGCGGGGGGTCAAGAGACCCAGTACTTC	CASSSLAGGQETQYF
NA	TRBV2	TRBJ2-5	NA	TGTGCCAGCGCTACAGGGTTGGCGGAGACCCAGTACTTC	CASATGLAETQYF
NA	TRBV6-6	TRBJ1-2	NA	TGTGCCAGCAGTTACTCGAGCAACTATGGCTACACCTTC	CASSYSSNYGYTF
once	TRBV29-1	TRBJ1-2	NA	TGCAGCGTTGCGATATTTCAGGGACTAACCTTC	CSVAIFQGLTF
once	TRBV10-1	TRBJ2-7	TRBD1	TGCGCCAGCAGTGATTCCGGGACAGTACCCTACGAGCAGTACTTC	CASSDSGTVPYEQYF
NA	TRBV18	TRBJ1-1	TRBD1	TGTGCCAGCTCACGGTCAACAGGGGCTGGAACTGAAGCTTTCTTT	CASSRSTGAGTEAFF
few	TRBV19	TRBJ2-7	TRBD2	TGTGCCAGTGGGTTACTAGCGGGCGAGCAGTACTTC	CASGLLAGEQYF
NA	TRBV19	TRBJ1-4	NA	TGTGCCAGTAGTAAATGGGACTTGAATGAAAAACTGTTTTTT	CASSKWDLNEKLFF
NA	TRBV18	TRBJ2-7	TRBD1	TGTGCCAGTTCGGACAGGGGGACCTGGTACGAGCAGTACTTC	CASSDRGTWYEQYF
NA	TRBV7-2	TRBJ1-5	NA	TGTGCCAGCAGCTACAGGGCTCATAGCAATCAGCCCCAGCATTTT	CASSYRAHSNQPQHF
NA	TRBV29-1	TRBJ2-1	NA	TGCAGCGTTGCCCACAGGCTTCAAGGTAATGAGCAGTTCTTC	CSVAHRLQGNEQFF
NA	TRBV28	TRBJ1-5	NA	TGTGCCAGCAGTTTCGGCGCGGCGGGGGAACTCTATAGCAATCAGCCCCAGCATTTT	CASSFGAAGELYSNQPQHF
NA	TRBV30	TRBJ1-6	TRBD1	TGTGCCTGGAGTGTAGACAGGGAATTCTCACCCCTCCACTTT	CAWSVDREFSPLHF
once	TRBV3-1/TRBV3-2	TRBJ2-5	NA	TGTGCCAGCAGCCAAGGGGTAGGGGGAGAGACCCAGTACTTC	CASSQGVGGETQYF
NA	TRBV10-3	TRBJ1-3	NA	TGTGCCATCAGTGCAGGGGCTTTCGAATCATCTGGAAACACCATATATTTT	CAISAGAFESSGNTIYF
NA	TRBV5-1	TRBJ1-2	TRBD1	TGCGCCAGCAGCTTAACGGGACAGGGTGGGAGCGGCTACACCTTC	CASSLTGQGGSGYTF
NA	TRBV5-1	TRBJ2-5	TRBD1	TGCGCCAGCAGCTTCTCGGGACAGCCCCAAGAGACCCAGTACTTC	CASSFSGQPQETQYF
NA	TRBV6-5	TRBJ1-2	TRBD1	TGTGCGGTGATTACCGGGACAGGGGGGTATGGCTACACCTTC	CAVITGTGGYGYTF
once	TRBV7-2	TRBJ1-4	NA	TGTGCCAGCACCCCATCAACTAATGAAAAACTGTTTTTT	CASTPSTNEKLFF
NA	TRBV5-1	TRBJ2-1	NA	TGCGCCAGCAGCTTGGTGCAAACCGGGGATGAGCAGTTCTTC	CASSLVQTGDEQFF
NA	TRBV10-3	TRBJ1-2	NA	TGTGCCATCGACGGCGGGGCCAATTATGGCTACACCTTC	CAIDGGANYGYTF
NA	TRBV10-3	TRBJ1-4	TRBD1	TGTGCCATCAGGGAGGGGACAGGGGCTGAAAAACTGTTTTTT	CAIREGTGAEKLFF
NA	TRBV5-4	TRBJ1-1	TRBD1	TGTGCCAGCAGCAAACAGACAGGGGGGAACACTGAAGCTTTCTTT	CASSKQTGGNTEAFF
NA	TRBV12-5	TRBJ2-2	TRBD2	TGTGCTAGTGGTTTGGTATTAAATAGGCTGATTAGCGGGGGACGGGACACCGGGGAGCTGTTTTTT	CASGLVLNRLISGGRDTGELFF
once	TRBV6-5	TRBJ1-2	NA	TGTGCCAGCACCCCAGGGGATCAGGCCTATGGCTACACCTTC	CASTPGDQAYGYTF
NA	TRBV29-1	TRBJ1-2	NA	TGCAGCGTTGAACAGGGTAACGGCTATGGCTACACCTTC	CSVEQGNGYGYTF
NA	TRBV5-1	TRBJ2-3	TRBD1	TGCGCCAGCAGCCACCTCACAGGGGCAGATACGCAGTATTTT	CASSHLTGADTQYF
NA	TRBV11-2	TRBJ2-3	NA	TGTGCCAGCAGCGATCCCGGAGATACGCAGTATTTT	CASSDPGDTQYF
NA	TRBV19	TRBJ2-7	TRBD2	TGTGCCAGTAGTCGCGGACTAGCGGGGGGGGGAGAGCAGTACTTC	CASSRGLAGGGEQYF
NA	TRBV25-1	TRBJ2-5	NA	TGTGCCAGCAGTTTACCAGGATCCCAAGAGACCCAGTACTTC	CASSLPGSQETQYF